This TCR beta chain is drawn from a study of cytomegalovirus exposure and HLA in healthy donors listed by TCRdb under 2017. Turning to the overall study: An earlier analysis of 587 of the donors reported roughly 300 Gb of sequence data and 95 million to 130 million unique TCR beta sequences obtained from some 200 million T cells. Of the roughly 400 genotyped donors, roughly 85% fell in the genetic ancestry cluster associated with self-reported Caucasian donors. To study patterns of TCR occurrence, a later analysis re-analyzed previously published TCR beta repertoires from more than 550 donors and added high-resolution HLA genotyping. To decide whether each TCR beta V gene segment behaved as functional or pseudogenic, an earlier analysis of 587 of the donors relied on high-throughput TCR beta sequencing. Every discovery cohort repertoire had been produced on one sequencing platform. Donor age, sex, ethnicity and CMV serostatus were compiled alongside the repertoire data. The later analysis used no new phenotypic data to find candidate immune exposures, relying instead on TCR beta sequences and their occurrence across donors. Using immunosequencing, the study profiled T cell repertoires from 500 to 800 subjects and related those repertoires to cytomegalovirus serostatus. The aim of the study was to test whether cataloging public T cell receptors could identify signatures of past pathogen exposure. Typing coverage differed by locus: A, B, C, DRB1 and DQB1 were typed in about 620-630 donors, DQA1 in 500 to 550, DPA1 in 600 to 610, and DPB1 in just under 490. About five DR-DQ haplotypes were treated as single units for association and clustering because of strong linkage in the cohort. A later genetic analysis used genome-wide SNP genotypes for about 60% of the roughly 700 donors, treating that subset as a discovery cohort. Class I and class II HLA loci were covered by the typing at four-digit resolution. Along with the approximately 700-subject first cohort, a separate validation cohort of some 130 different subjects was used. To predict cytomegalovirus infection status, the study combined high-throughput TCR immunosequencing, statistical association of individual TCRs with disease status, and machine learning. An early release that covered several hundred HLA-typed donors contained approximately 300 gigabases of sequencing data and tens of millions of unique TCR sequences. On average, around 240,000 unique TCR beta nucleotide sequences were sequenced per donor among roughly 430 genotyped donors of the cohort, with roughly 18% of those sequences being non-productive.

A word on this clone: It has no known antigen specificity. Base quality data are lacking; no much larger clone is found one base away.

The CDR1 and CDR2 encoded by the germline V gene are SNHLY and FYNNEI. Taken from cysteine to phenylalanine, the CDR3 has 13 residues. Only CDR3 DNA remains: 39 bases, in frame from the first base. Paper-wide results and their limitations: A later analysis found that most CMV-associated TCR beta chains appeared HLA-restricted, with HLA associations seemingly driven largely by CMV exposure. Specific HLA alleles were associated with over 15,000 TCR beta sequences at a false discovery rate of 0.05 in a later analysis. The classifier was reported to diagnose cytomegalovirus status with high specificity and sensitivity in both the original and validation cohorts. The cohort was sequenced for TCR beta chains only, and without alpha or paired-chain data the features that could be detected were limited. A total of some 180 TCR beta chains were listed by the study as associated with cytomegalovirus. Some IMGT-functional V segments, including TRBV6-2 and TRBV6-3, could not be distinguished by the 87-base-pair reads and were therefore excluded. A further reported finding was that TCR beta sequences accurately predicted the HLA-A and HLA-B alleles for most subjects in the first cohort. The earlier analysis of fewer than 750 of the donors excluded some 16 rarely observed V segments, including chromosome 9 orphons, because counts were too low. According to a later analysis, parvovirus B19, influenza, CMV and Epstein-Barr virus appeared linked to several top co-occurrence clusters. Correlated functional status among segregating V segments might be attributable to linkage disequilibrium, but an unknown experimental factor could not be ruled out. A few of the identified cytomegalovirus-associated TCR beta chains were confirmed in vitro to be specific for cytomegalovirus antigens. Most TCR sequences were seen in very few donors, while some public TCRs were found in many individuals. In a later analysis, the rate of TCR association differed among HLA loci, with DRB1 alleles having the most associated TCRs and HLA-C alleles having the fewest. When HLA alleles, especially DR and DQ, strongly co-occurred, attributing TCR associations to individual alleles was difficult. In a later analysis, HLA-associated TCR beta chains showed more clonal expansion and lower generation probabilities than non-associated chains that were equally common. In a later genetic analysis, fewer N-insertions in productive TCRs were reported among donors in an Asian-associated ancestry cluster than the 666-donor mean. The sequencing pipeline was judged likely to have produced a cluster of highly shared sequence variants as a technical artifact. The authors suggested that the approach could potentially be generalized to other disease states and immunological phenotypes. A later genetic analysis associated a missense DCLRE1C variant with V-gene and J-gene trimming of TCR beta chains, and an independent cohort replicated the association. Because HLA typing was unavailable for some donors at each locus, only the typed subset was used in association tests. Presence/absence analyses assumed roughly uniform sequencing depth across donors, an assumption that may not hold. CMV serostatus was the only immune exposure information available for the cohort. In an earlier analysis of 450 to 750 of the donors, most TCR beta V segments appeared in productive rearrangements about 87% or about 30% of the time, broadly matching IMGT annotations.

The protocol used for the library was the immunoSEQ multiplex PCR assay. A mixture of 60 forward primers for TCR Vbeta segments and 13 reverse primers for TCR Jbeta segments was used in the multiplex PCR. A multiplex PCR assay on genomic DNA amplified the CDR3 region of rearranged TCR beta genes. The Illumina HiSeq System was used to sequence the amplified TCR beta libraries as 87-base-pair reads. As for the original processing: In a later analysis, approximately 74 million unique TCR beta chains were counted across the 666 repertoires, and some 10 million of these chains were shared by at least two donors. Raw reads were error-corrected and collapsed into unique sequences by a nearest-neighbor algorithm in which closely related sequences were merged to remove PCR and sequencing errors. CDR3 sequences were aligned to IMGT reference sequences to assign V, D and J gene segments. For a sequence to be retained, a match of at least six nucleotides to both a V gene segment and a J gene segment was required. A rearrangement counted as productive if the CDR3 had no stop codons and remained in frame with V and J, and every other rearrangement counted as non-productive. CDR3 was defined by IMGT convention, running from the second conserved V-encoded cysteine to the conserved J-encoded phenylalanine. The earlier analysis of roughly 590 of the donors excluded any sequence lacking an unambiguous match to a single V gene segment. In an earlier analysis of approximately 550 of the donors, V segments were called functional above 56.7% productive rearrangements and were called segregating when the between-donor standard deviation exceeded 5%. A statistical classification framework was built for diagnosing cytomegalovirus status from the catalog of TCR beta chain sequences. A later analysis assigned V and J genes by comparing TCR nucleotide sequences with IMGT/GENE-DB human TR gene sequences. In a later analysis, CDR3 sequences and most-parsimonious VDJ recombination scenarios were assigned using the TCRdist pipeline. In a later analysis, each TCR beta chain was defined by its CDR3 amino acid sequence together with its V-gene family, and reads lacking a unique V-gene family were excluded. In a later analysis, approximately 590 highly shared, low-generation-probability nucleotide sequences were removed to address suspected cross-contamination and a sequencing artifact. For each public chain, a later analysis derived a clonal expansion index from normalized ranks of inferred template counts within each repertoire. Generation probabilities in a later analysis came from a VDJ recombination model fitted to out-of-frame rearrangements, and those results were checked against IGoR. A later analysis scored TCR-TCR, TCR-HLA and TCR-CMV co-occurrence with hypergeometric tests, applying a repertoire-size bias correction to TCR pairs. In a later analysis, false discovery rates were estimated by permuting HLA or CMV assignments 20 times. In a later analysis, co-occurring TCRs were grouped with DBSCAN, and TCRdist sequence similarity was added when clustering was performed within HLA-allele-positive subsets. Co-occurrence clustering excluded repertoires with fewer than 30,000 or more than 120,000 public chains, plus five with anomalous nucleotide sharing. What TCRdb holds here is the immuneACCESS table cut down to in-frame rearrangements. Part of the clones is not present; checked against another copy, under half of the missing clones reflect an unresolved V gene, and the others are unexplained. Clone size and V and J calls were adopted from that table, with D and trimming inferred from the DNA. Here the sample has over 100,000 clones; 70% occur a single time. About 9% of the sample goes to the ten largest clones.

The cohort was made up of approximately 670 healthy bone marrow donors. All cohort members were sampled while nominally healthy, although unrecorded immune exposures were likely present. The donor was CMV seropositive and was included in the group of almost 300 seropositive cohort members. Every donor gave a peripheral blood sample, and the peripheral blood mononuclear cells from that sample were used for TCR beta sequencing. Genomic DNA was extracted from the blood cell samples with the Qiagen DNeasy Blood Extraction Kit. The origin of this receptor is a young man in good health and CMV-seropositive. This chain is built from TRBV2 and TRBJ2-5, and possibly TRBD1, on 6 matching bases. Near its end, the DNA agrees better with TRBJ2-7, so the J call may be wrong. The sequenced sample was PBMCs. The nucleotide sequence is given as TGTGCCAGCAGACTGGACAGACCCTACGAGCAGTACTTC. Translated, this is CASRLDRPYEQYF.